These 5 T cell receptor beta chains originate from one sample sequenced in a study of OX40 agonist ivuxolimab in advanced cancers. Only in-frame clones appear in the TCRdb table, and some are missing; sequencing was by immunoSEQ multiplex PCR. The sample includes around 80,000 clones, about 91% seen only once; the top ten take approximately 2.4%. The sequencing here drew on CD4+ or CD8+ T cells sorted from blood, taken in a trial of the OX40 agonist ivuxolimab. These receptors were collected from an adult with an advanced solid tumor such as melanoma, head and neck, liver or kidney cancer.

The genes are TRBV7-2 and TRBJ2-2; no firm D call. The CDR3 spans 14 residues. Germline CDR1 is SGHTA and CDR2 is FQGNSA. Trimming removed 1 base from V and 9 bases from J, with 12 bases in between. The CDR3: CASSLEWGSRELFF. The CDR3 DNA follows: TGTGCCAGCAGCTTAGAGTGGGGAAGCCGGGAGCTGTTTTTT. Based on the CDR3 plus reference TRBV7-2 and TRBJ2-2, the full variable domain is GAGVSQSPSNKVTEKGKDVELRCDPISGHTALYWYRQSLGQGLEFLIYFQGNSAPDKSGLPSDRFSAERTGGSVSTLTIQRTQQEDSAVYLCASSLEWGSRELFFGEGSRLTVL.

V usage is TRBV21-1 and J usage is TRBJ2-5. TRBV21-1 is a pseudogene segment. There are 16 residues in the CDR3. This chain's CDR3 is CASSKGSPMHQETQYF. CDR3 bases: TGTGCCAGCAGCAAAGGCTCACCCATGCACCAAGAGACCCAGTACTTC.

The CDR3 reads CASSHLDRFQETQYF. The DNA for the CDR3 is TGTGCCAGCAGTCACCTCGACAGGTTCCAAGAGACCCAGTACTTC. This sequence joins TRBV27 and TRBJ2-5, with D maybe TRBD1 (6 bases). V was trimmed by 5 bases and J by 1 base, leaving 14 bases between them. The germline V gene encodes CDR1 MNHEY and CDR2 SMNVEV (reference sequence). CDR3 size: 15 residues.

The V call is TRBV19, the J call TRBJ2-7; 10 nucleotides align to TRBD2. This CDR3 is built from 16 residues. CDR1 is LNHDA, CDR2 SQIVND, per germline (reference sequence). V gave up 4 bases and J gave up 2 bases; unmatched junction bases: 8. The CDR3 region is CASSSLAGVRTYEQYF. The CDR3 nucleotides read TGTGCCAGTAGTAGTCTAGCGGGAGTTCGGACCTACGAGCAGTACTTC. The complete variable domain, with remaining parts taken from reference TRBV19 and TRBJ2-7, reads DGGITQSPKYLFRKEGQNVTLSCEQNLNHDAMYWYRQDPGQGLRLIYYSQIVNDFQKGDIAEGYSVSREKKESFPLTVTSAQKNPTAFYLCASSSLAGVRTYEQYFGPGTRLTVT.

This chain uses TRBV18 with TRBJ2-1; 11 bases are a match to TRBD1. The CDR3 has 15 amino acids. Germline CDR1 is KGHSH and CDR2 is LQKENI. After removal of 6 bases from V and 7 bases from J, the junction contained 8 bases not matched to a gene. CDR3 nucleotides: TGTGCCAGCTCGCCGGGACAGGGGGTCCCAAATGAGCAGTTCTTC. It is translated as CASSPGQGVPNEQFF.